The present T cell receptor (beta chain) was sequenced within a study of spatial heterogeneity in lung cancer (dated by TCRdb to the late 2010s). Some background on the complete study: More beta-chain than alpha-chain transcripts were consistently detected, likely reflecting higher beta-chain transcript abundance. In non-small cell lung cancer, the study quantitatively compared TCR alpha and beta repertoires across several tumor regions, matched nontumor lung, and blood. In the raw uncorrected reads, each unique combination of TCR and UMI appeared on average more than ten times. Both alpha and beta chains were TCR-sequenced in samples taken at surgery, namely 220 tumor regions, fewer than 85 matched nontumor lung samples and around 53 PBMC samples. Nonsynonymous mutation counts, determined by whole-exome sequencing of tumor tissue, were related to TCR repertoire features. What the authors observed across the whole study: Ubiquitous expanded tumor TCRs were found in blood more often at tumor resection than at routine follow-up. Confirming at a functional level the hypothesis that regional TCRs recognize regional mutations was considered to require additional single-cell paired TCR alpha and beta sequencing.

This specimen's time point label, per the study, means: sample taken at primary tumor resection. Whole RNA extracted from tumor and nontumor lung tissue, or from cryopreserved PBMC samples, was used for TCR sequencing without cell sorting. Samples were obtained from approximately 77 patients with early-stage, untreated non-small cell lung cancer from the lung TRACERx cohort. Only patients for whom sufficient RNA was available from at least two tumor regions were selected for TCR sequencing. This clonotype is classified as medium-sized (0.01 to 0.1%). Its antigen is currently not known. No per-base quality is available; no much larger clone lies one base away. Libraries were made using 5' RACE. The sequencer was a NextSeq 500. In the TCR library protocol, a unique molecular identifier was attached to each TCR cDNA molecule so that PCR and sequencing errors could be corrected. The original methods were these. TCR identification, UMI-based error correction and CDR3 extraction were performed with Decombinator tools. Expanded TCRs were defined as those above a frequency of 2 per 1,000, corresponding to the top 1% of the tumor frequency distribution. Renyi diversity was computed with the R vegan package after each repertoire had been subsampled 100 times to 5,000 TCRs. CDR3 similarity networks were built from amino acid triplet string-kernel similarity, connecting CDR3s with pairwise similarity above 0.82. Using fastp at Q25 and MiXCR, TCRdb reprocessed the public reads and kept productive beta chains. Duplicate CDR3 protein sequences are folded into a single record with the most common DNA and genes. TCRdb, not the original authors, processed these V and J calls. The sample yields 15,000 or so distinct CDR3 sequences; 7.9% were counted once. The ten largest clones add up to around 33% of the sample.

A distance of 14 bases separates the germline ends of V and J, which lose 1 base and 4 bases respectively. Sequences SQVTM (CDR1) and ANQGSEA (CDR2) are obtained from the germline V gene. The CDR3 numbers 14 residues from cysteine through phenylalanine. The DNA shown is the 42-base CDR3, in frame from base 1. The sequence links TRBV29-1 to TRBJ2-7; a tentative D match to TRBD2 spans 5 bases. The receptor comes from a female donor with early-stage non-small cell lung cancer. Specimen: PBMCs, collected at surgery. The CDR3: CSVEVEGTGYEQYF. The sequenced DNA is TGCAGCGTTGAAGTTGAGGGTACGGGATACGAGCAGTACTTC.